This T cell receptor (beta chain) derives from a study of control samples from healthy donors and cancer patients. This clone has just one count. Assay used: immunoSEQ multiplex PCR; TCRdb lists only in-frame clones, some missing. The table lists roughly 100,000 clones, about nine tenths of them singletons. Deletions cut 6 bases from V and 0 bases from J, with 12 bases between. CDR1 MNHNY and CDR2 SVGAGI come from the germline V gene (reference sequence). CDR3 length equals 14 residues. The receptor comes from a human donor in good health. The donor label of this sample is uncertain. Sequenced: blood. The rearrangement uses TRBV6-6 and TRBJ2-7; weak D call: TRBD1 (6 bases). The CDR3: CASRQGRSSYEQYF. As DNA, the CDR3 is TGTGCCAGCAGACAGGGTCGGAGCTCCTACGAGCAGTACTTC.